These T cell receptor beta chains were read from a single sample in a study of T cells after yellow fever vaccination. TCRdb re-called the 5' RACE reads with MiXCR, one entry per CDR3 protein. The sample comprises about 310,000 distinct CDR3 sequences, 3.6% of which are singletons, and less than 25% rests with the top ten. The sequences come from PBMCs, collected on the day of the yellow fever booster vaccination. These receptors all come from a man in his late teens or twenties who received the YFV17D yellow fever vaccine. CDR3s include the opening cysteine and the closing phenylalanine or tryptophan. D genes are given only for firm matches. The size of a clone is reported for some rows only, either as once, few or many, or as a class for expanded clones.

size,V,D,J,DNA,CDR3
.,TRBV29-1,.,TRBJ2-1,TGCAGCGCTGAAGATCCTGAGCGGTCCTCCTACAATGAGCAGTTCTTC,CSAEDPERSSYNEQFF
.,TRBV9,.,TRBJ2-5,TGTGCCAGCAGCGTAGGTATAGAAGGACAGCATCTCTACTTC,CASSVGIEGQHLYF
few,TRBV11-2,.,TRBJ2-7,TGTGCCAGCAGCCCCGCGGGCAGGGGAGGATCCTACGAGCAGTACTTC,CASSPAGRGGSYEQYF
.,TRBV2,TRBD1,TRBJ2-3,TGTGCCAGCAGGGCCGGGACAGGGGTAGAGGCCTCGGCAGATACGCAGTATTTT,CASRAGTGVEASADTQYF
many,TRBV12-3/TRBV12-4,TRBD1,TRBJ1-4,TGTGCCAGCAGTCCCACCGGGACAGGGAATGAAAAACTGTTTTTT,CASSPTGTGNEKLFF
.,TRBV6-2/TRBV6-3,.,TRBJ1-1,TGTGCCAGCAGTTATCACAGGGAAGCTTTCTTT,CASSYHREAFF
many,TRBV27,.,TRBJ1-4,TGTGCCAGCAGTTTAGCTGGGGGGAATGAAAAACTGTTTTTT,CASSLAGGNEKLFF
.,TRBV20-1,.,TRBJ2-3,TGCAGTGCTAGAGTTGCGGGGGCCACAGATACGCAGTATTTT,CSARVAGATDTQYF
many,TRBV29-1,.,TRBJ2-4,TGCAGCGTTGAAGAAAATTGGGGGGCGGGCATTCAGTACTTC,CSVEENWGAGIQYF
many,TRBV7-6,TRBD2,TRBJ2-2,TGTGCCAGCAGCCACATTGCTTCGGGGGGTCGGACCGGGGAGCTGTTTTTT,CASSHIASGGRTGELFF
many,TRBV4-2,TRBD2,TRBJ2-5,TGTGCCAGCAGCCAAGCAGGGACTAGCGGGGGAGTCGAGACCCAGTACTTC,CASSQAGTSGGVETQYF
few,TRBV11-2,.,TRBJ2-2,TGTGCCAGCAGTATTAGACGTGAGCTGTTTTTT,CASSIRRELFF
.,TRBV5-5,.,TRBJ2-3,TGTGCCAGCAGCTTGGCCCAGGTCACAGATACGCAGTATTTT,CASSLAQVTDTQYF
few,TRBV20-1,.,TRBJ1-6,TGCAGTGCCCACTGGAAGGGTACCCCTTCACCCCTCCACTTT,CSAHWKGTPSPLHF
many,TRBV7-9,.,TRBJ2-2,TGTGCCAGCAGCTTTGTCGGGGTTCCTGGGGAGCTGTTTTTT,CASSFVGVPGELFF
.,TRBV5-1,TRBD1,TRBJ2-3,TGCGCCAGCAGCTTGGCACAGGGGGCTACAGATACGCAGTATTTT,CASSLAQGATDTQYF
few,TRBV19,.,TRBJ2-3,TGTGCCAGTCAACGGGCTTACTGGAGCACAGATACGCAGTATTTT,CASQRAYWSTDTQYF